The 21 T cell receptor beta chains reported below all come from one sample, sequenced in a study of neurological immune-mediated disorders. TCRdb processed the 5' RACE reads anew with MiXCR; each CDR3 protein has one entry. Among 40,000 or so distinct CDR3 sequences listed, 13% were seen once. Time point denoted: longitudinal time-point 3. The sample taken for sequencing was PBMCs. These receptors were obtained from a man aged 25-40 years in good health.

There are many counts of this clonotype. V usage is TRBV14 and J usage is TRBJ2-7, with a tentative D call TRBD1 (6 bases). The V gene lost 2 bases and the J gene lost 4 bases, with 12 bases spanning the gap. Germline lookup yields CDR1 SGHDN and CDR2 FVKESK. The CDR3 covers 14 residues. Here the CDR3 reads CASSQLGGFYEQYF. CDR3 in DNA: TGTGCCAGCAGCCAACTAGGGGGATTTTACGAGCAGTACTTC.

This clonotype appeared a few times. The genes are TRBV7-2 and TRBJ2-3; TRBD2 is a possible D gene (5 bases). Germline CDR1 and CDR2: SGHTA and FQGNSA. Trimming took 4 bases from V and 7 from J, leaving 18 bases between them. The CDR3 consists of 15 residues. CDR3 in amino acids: CASSSQQAGSHTQYF. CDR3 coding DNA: TGTGCCAGCAGCTCCCAGCAGGCGGGCAGCCATACGCAGTATTTT.

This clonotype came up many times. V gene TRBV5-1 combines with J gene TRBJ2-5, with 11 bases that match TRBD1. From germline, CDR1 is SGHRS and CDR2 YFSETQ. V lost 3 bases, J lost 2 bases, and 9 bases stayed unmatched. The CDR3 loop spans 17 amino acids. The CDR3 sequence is CASSWRTGGLNQETQYF. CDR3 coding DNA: TGCGCCAGCAGCTGGCGGACAGGGGGCCTGAATCAAGAGACCCAGTACTTC.

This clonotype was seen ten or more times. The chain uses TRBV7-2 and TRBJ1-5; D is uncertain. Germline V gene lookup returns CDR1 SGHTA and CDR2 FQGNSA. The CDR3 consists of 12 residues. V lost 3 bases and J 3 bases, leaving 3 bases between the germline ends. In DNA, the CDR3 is TGTGCCAGCAGCTTTCCCAATCAGCCCCAGCATTTT. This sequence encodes CASSFPNQPQHF.

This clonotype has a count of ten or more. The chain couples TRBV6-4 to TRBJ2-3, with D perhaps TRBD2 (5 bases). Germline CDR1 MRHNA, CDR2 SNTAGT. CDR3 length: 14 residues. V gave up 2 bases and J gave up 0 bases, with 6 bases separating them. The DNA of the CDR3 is TGTGCCAGCAGTGACAGCGGTAGCACAGATACGCAGTATTTT. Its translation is CASSDSGSTDTQYF.

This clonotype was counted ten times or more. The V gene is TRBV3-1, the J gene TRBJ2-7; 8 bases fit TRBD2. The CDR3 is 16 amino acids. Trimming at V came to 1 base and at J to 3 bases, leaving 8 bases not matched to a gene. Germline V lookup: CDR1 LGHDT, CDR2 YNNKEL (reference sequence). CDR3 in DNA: TGTGCCAGCAGCCAAGTCAGAATAGCGGGATTCTACGAGCAGTACTTC. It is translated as CASSQVRIAGFYEQYF.

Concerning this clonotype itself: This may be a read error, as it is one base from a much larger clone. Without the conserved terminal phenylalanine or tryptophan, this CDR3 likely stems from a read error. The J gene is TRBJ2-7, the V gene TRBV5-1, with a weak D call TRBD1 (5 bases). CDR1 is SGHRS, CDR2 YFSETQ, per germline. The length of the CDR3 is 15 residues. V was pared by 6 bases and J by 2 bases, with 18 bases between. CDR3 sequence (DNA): TGCGCCAGCACCCAGGGCCGCGGCCCACCCTACGAGCAGTACCTC. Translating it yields CASTQGRGPPYEQYL.

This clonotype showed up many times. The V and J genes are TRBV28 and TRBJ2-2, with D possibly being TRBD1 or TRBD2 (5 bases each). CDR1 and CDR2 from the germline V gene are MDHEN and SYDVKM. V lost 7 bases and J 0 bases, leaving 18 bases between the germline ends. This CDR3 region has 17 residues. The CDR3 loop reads CASTSPWGSANTGELFF. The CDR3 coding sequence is TGTGCCAGCACCTCCCCCTGGGGGTCTGCGAACACCGGGGAGCTGTTTTTT.

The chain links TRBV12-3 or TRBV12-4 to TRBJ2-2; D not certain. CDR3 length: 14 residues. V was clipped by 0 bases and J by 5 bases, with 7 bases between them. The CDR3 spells CASSLAFGTGELFF. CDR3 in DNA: TGTGCCAGCAGTTTAGCGTTCGGGACCGGGGAGCTGTTTTTT.

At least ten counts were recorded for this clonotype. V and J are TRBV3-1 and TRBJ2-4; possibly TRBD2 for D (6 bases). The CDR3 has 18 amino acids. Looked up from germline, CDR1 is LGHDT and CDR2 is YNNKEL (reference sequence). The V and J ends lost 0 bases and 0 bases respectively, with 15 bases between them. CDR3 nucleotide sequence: TGTGCCAGCAGCCAAGATACCGGAGGGGCGATAGCCAAAAACATTCAGTACTTC. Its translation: CASSQDTGGAIAKNIQYF.

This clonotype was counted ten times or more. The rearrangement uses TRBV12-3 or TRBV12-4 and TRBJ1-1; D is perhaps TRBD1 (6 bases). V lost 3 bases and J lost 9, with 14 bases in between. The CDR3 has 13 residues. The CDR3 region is CASSLIQGGKAFF. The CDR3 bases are TGTGCCAGCAGTTTGATACAAGGGGGAAAAGCTTTCTTT.

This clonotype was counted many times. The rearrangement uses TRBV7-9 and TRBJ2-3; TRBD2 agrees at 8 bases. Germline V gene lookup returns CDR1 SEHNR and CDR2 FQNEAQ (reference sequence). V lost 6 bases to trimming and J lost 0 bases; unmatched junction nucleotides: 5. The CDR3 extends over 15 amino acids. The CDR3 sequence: CASRGPSGSTDTQYF. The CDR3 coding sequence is TGTGCCAGCAGAGGACCTAGCGGGAGCACAGATACGCAGTATTTT.

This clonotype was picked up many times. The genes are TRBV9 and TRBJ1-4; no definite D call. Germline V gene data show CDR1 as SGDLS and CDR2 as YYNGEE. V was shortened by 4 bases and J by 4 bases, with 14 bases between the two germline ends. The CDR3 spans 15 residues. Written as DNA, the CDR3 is TGTGCCAGCAGCTCACGACAAGACATTAATGAAAAACTGTTTTTT. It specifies CASSSRQDINEKLFF. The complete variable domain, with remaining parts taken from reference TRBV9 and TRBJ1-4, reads DSGVTQTPKHLITATGQRVTLRCSPRSGDLSVYWYQQSLDQGLQFLIQYYNGEERAKGNILERFSAQQFPDLHSELNLSSLELGDSALYFCASSSRQDINEKLFFGSGTQLSVL.

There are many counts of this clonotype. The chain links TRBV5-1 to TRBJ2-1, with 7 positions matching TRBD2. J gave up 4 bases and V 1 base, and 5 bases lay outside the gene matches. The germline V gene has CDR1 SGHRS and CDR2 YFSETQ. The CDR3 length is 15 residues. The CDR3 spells CASSLREDLYNEQFF. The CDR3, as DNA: TGCGCCAGCAGCTTGCGGGAGGACCTATACAATGAGCAGTTCTTC.

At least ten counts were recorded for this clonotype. The CDR3 DNA follows: TGTGCCAGCAGTTCCGGGACAGCCTTCTTTTCACCCCTCCACTTT. Protein sequence: CASSSGTAFFSPLHF. The gene calls are TRBV28 and TRBJ1-6, with 7 bases identical to TRBD1. From germline, CDR1 is MDHEN and CDR2 SYDVKM. Trimming removed 4 bases from V and 9 bases from J; junction bases left unmatched: 9. The CDR3 runs to 15 residues. Together with reference TRBV28 and TRBJ1-6, the CDR3 gives the full variable domain: DVKVTQSSRYLVKRTGEKVFLECVQDMDHENMFWYRQDPGLGLRLIYFSYDVKMKEKGDIPEGYSVSREKKERFSLILESASTNQTSMYLCASSSGTAFFSPLHFGNGTRLTVT.

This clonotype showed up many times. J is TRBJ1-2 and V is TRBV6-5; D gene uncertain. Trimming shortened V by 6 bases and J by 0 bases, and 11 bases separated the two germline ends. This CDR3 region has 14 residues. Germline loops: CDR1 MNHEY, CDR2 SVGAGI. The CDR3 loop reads CASRGSYSNYGYTF. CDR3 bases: TGTGCCAGCAGGGGCTCCTATTCTAACTATGGCTACACCTTC.

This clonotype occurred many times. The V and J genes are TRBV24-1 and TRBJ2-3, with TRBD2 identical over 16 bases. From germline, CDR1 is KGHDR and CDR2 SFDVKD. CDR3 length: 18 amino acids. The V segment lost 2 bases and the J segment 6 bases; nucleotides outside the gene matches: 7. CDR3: CATSDSGTSGRAPDTQYF. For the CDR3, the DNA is TGTGCCACCAGTGATTCCGGGACTAGCGGGAGGGCCCCTGATACGCAGTATTTT.

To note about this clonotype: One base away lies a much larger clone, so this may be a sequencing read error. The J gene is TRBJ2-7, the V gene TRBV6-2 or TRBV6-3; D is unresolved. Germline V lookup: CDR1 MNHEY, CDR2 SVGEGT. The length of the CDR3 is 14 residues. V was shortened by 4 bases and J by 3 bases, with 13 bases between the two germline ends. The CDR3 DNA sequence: TGTGCCAGCAGTTCCACTAACGGAAACTACGAGCAGTACTTC. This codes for CASSSTNGNYEQYF.

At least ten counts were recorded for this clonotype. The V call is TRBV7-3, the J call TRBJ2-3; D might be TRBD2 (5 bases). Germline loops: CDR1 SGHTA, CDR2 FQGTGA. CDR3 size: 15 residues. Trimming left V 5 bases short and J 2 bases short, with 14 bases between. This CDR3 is CASSRSGFSTDTQYF. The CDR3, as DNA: TGTGCCAGCAGCCGGAGCGGTTTCTCCACAGATACGCAGTATTTT.

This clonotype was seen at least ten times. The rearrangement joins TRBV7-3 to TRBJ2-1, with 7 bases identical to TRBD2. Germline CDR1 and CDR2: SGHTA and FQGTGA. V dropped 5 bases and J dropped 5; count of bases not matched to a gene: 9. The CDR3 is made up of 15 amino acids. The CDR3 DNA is TGTGCCAGCAGCCAACCAGGACTAGTAAACAATGAGCAGTTCTTC. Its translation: CASSQPGLVNNEQFF.

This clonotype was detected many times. For the CDR3, the DNA is TGCAGTGCTAGAACCGACTTTACAGCATACAACACTGAAGCTTTCTTT. As protein: CSARTDFTAYNTEAFF. The chain carries TRBV20-1 and TRBJ1-1, with D hard to call. Trimming pared 2 bases from V and 2 bases from J, leaving 18 bases between. CDR1 and CDR2 (germline): DFQATT, SNEGSKA (reference sequence). The CDR3 spans 16 residues.